Below are 30 T cell receptor beta chains sequenced from a single sample in a study of Ad26.COV2.S vaccination and SARS-CoV-2 variants. Sample treatment: some 20 received Ad26.COV2.S at low or high dose, single or two shots; five or six received placebo; per-sample allocation not given. Repertoires come from day 63 after the first vaccine or placebo injection. Here immunoSEQ multiplex PCR was the method, and the copy in TCRdb shows in-frame clones only, minus some. The table lists 500,000 or so clones, roughly 87% of them singletons. This material consisted of peripheral blood, taken in a trial of Ad26.COV2.S vaccine versus placebo. These receptors were taken from a person between 18 and 65 years old who received the Ad26.COV2.S COVID-19 vaccine or a placebo.

This chain joins TRBV7-2 and TRBJ2-1; 9 bases fit TRBD2. Germline V lookup: CDR1 SGHTA, CDR2 FQGNSA. V was pared by 3 bases and J by 6 bases, with 6 bases of the junction left unmatched. The CDR3 loop spans 15 amino acids. For the CDR3, the DNA is TGTGCCAGCAGCTTCAGAGCGGGAGGCCCCAATGAGCAGTTCTTC. Translating it yields CASSFRAGGPNEQFF.

This chain links TRBV7-9 with TRBJ1-4; D might be TRBD1 (5 bases). This CDR3 has 14 residues. Trimming stripped 2 bases from V and 5 bases from J, with 9 bases between. CDR1 SEHNR and CDR2 FQNEAQ come from the germline V gene (reference sequence). The CDR3 protein is CASSLRGVNEKLFF. CDR3 sequence (DNA): TGTGCCAGCAGCTTACGGGGGGTAAATGAAAAACTGTTTTTT. Complete variable domain (other parts from reference TRBV7-9 and TRBJ1-4): DTGVSQNPRHKITKRGQNVTFRCDPISEHNRLYWYRQTLGQGPEFLTYFQNEAQLEKSRLLSDRFSAERPKGSFSTLEIQRTEQGDSAMYLCASSLRGVNEKLFFGSGTQLSVL.

This clone appeared a single time. The chain couples TRBV9 to TRBJ2-1; possibly TRBD1 for D (6 bases). Trimming pared 0 bases from V and 5 bases from J, leaving 12 bases between. Germline assignment: CDR1 SGDLS and CDR2 YYNGEE. The CDR3 extends over 15 amino acids. This CDR3 reads CASSVAMGAHNEQFF. In nucleotides, the CDR3 is TGTGCCAGCAGCGTAGCGATGGGGGCCCACAATGAGCAGTTCTTC.

This clone was found once. The chain joins TRBV24-1 to TRBJ2-3; 14 bases align to TRBD2. Unmatched junction bases numbered 8, after V lost 9 bases and J lost 4 bases. The CDR3 runs 16 residues. The germline V gene encodes CDR1 KGHDR and CDR2 SFDVKD. CDR3 in amino acids: CATGTSGSINPDTQYF. CDR3 bases: TGTGCCACCGGGACTAGCGGGAGTATTAACCCAGATACGCAGTATTTT.

This chain connects TRBV9 to TRBJ2-2; 11 bases line up with TRBD2. The CDR3 covers 20 residues. The J segment lost 0 bases and the V segment lost 2 bases, leaving 12 bases of the junction unmatched. Germline V gives CDR1 SGDLS, CDR2 YYNGEE. CDR3 protein: CASSVGTSGPWGANTGELFF. CDR3 sequence (DNA): TGTGCCAGCAGCGTTGGGACTAGCGGTCCCTGGGGCGCGAACACCGGGGAGCTGTTTTTT.

This chain uses TRBV11-3 with TRBJ1-3; 8 nucleotides align to TRBD1. Trimming cost V 5 bases and J 0 bases; bases outside gene matches: 3. Looked up from germline, CDR1 is SGHNT and CDR2 is YENEEA. This CDR3 is 15 amino acids long. The CDR3 nucleotides are TGTGCCAGCAGCCCAGGACAGGGCTCTGGAAACACCATATATTTT. Amino acids: CASSPGQGSGNTIYF.

The table lists this clone with a few counts. The V gene is TRBV4-1, the J gene TRBJ1-5; 8 bases align to TRBD1. The CDR3 runs 18 residues. With 2 bases clipped from V and 2 bases from J, the junction kept 11 bases outside the gene matches. From germline, CDR1 is MGHRA and CDR2 YSYEKL. CDR3 residues: CASSQLGVRGPGNQPQHF. CDR3 nucleotide sequence: TGCGCCAGCAGCCAATTGGGGGTCAGGGGGCCTGGCAATCAGCCCCAGCATTTT.

The genes are TRBV5-1 and TRBJ2-3; TRBD2 is a possible D gene (5 bases). Germline-derived CDR1 and CDR2 are SGHRS and YFSETQ. V lost 0 bases to trimming and J lost 1 base, with 9 bases between them. The CDR3 length is 15 residues. Here the CDR3 DNA reads TGCGCCAGCAGCTTGGCCGGGGTTGGCACAGATACGCAGTATTTT. This codes for CASSLAGVGTDTQYF.

The chain employs TRBV11-1 and TRBJ2-1, with D perhaps TRBD1 (5 bases). The CDR3 is 15 residues long. The ends were cut back, 2 bases at V and 9 bases at J, with 17 bases in the middle. Germline CDR1 SGHAT, CDR2 FQDESV (reference sequence). CDR3 nucleotide sequence: TGTGCCAGCAGCTTATACGGACACGAAGGTGGTGAGCAGTTCTTC. Its translation is CASSLYGHEGGEQFF.

The J gene is TRBJ2-1, the V gene TRBV7-2, with D hard to call. The CDR3 is 14 residues long. The V and J ends lost 1 base and 4 bases respectively, with 8 bases between them. CDR1 is SGHTA and CDR2 is FQGNSA in the germline V gene. CDR3 amino acids: CASSLVGPYNEQFF. The CDR3, as DNA: TGTGCCAGCAGCTTAGTAGGGCCGTACAATGAGCAGTTCTTC.

The chain couples TRBV3-1 (or the pseudogene TRBV3-2) to TRBJ1-3; D unclear. CDR1 is LGHDT and CDR2 is YNNKEL in the germline V gene (reference sequence). The CDR3 contains 15 residues. Trimming left V 0 bases short and J 3 bases short, with 9 bases between. Here the CDR3 DNA reads TGTGCCAGCAGCCAAGATGGTTGGTTTGGAAACACCATATATTTT. Encoded protein: CASSQDGWFGNTIYF.

In its sample, this clone was seen a few times. The rearrangement uses TRBV4-1 and TRBJ1-6; the match to TRBD1 covers 7 bases. The length of the CDR3 is 15 residues. In germline, CDR1 is MGHRA, CDR2 YSYEKL. V shed 4 bases and J 7 bases; nucleotides not matched to a gene: 7. The DNA of the CDR3 is TGCGCCAGCAGCCCCCGGGACAGTTACAATTCACCCCTCCACTTT. The encoded protein is CASSPRDSYNSPLHF.

Only one count was recorded for this clone. The chain couples TRBV7-3 to TRBJ2-3; a possible D gene is TRBD2 (5 bases). V dropped 6 bases and J dropped 5 bases, with 18 bases sitting between them. The V gene's germline CDR1 is SGHTA and CDR2 FQGTGA. The CDR3 totals 15 residues. The CDR3 loop is CASRKSGETGDTQYF. The CDR3 DNA sequence: TGTGCCAGCAGGAAATCCGGGGAGACGGGAGATACGCAGTATTTT.

The V and J genes are TRBV28 and TRBJ2-7; perhaps TRBD1 as D (6 bases). The V end was cut by 7 bases, the J end by 7 bases, with 23 bases between. The CDR3 totals 15 residues. Germline V lookup: CDR1 MDHEN, CDR2 SYDVKM. CDR3 bases: TGTGCCAGCACCTCCTGGGGCAGGGGTAAGGTAGAGCAGTACTTC. Protein: CASTSWGRGKVEQYF.

V is TRBV3-1 (or the pseudogene TRBV3-2) and J is TRBJ2-5, with 10 positions matching TRBD2. The CDR3 has 15 amino acids. Germline V lookup: CDR1 LGHDT, CDR2 YNNKEL (reference sequence). V lost 4 bases to trimming and J lost 6 bases; unmatched junction nucleotides: 8. The CDR3 protein is CASSPKRGGRQTQYF. CDR3 DNA sequence: TGTGCCAGCAGCCCCAAGCGGGGGGGCCGGCAGACCCAGTACTTC.

The J gene is TRBJ1-2, the V gene TRBV7-2; weak D call: TRBD1 (6 bases). V lost 7 bases, J lost 6 bases, and 24 bases lay in between. The CDR3 has 16 amino acids. Germline V lookup: CDR1 SGHTA, CDR2 FQGNSA. The CDR3 bases are TGTGCCAGCACAAGCAGACGAGGGGGACGGGCTAATGGCTACACCTTC. Amino acid sequence: CASTSRRGGRANGYTF.

Of note for this clone: The sample contains more than one DNA sequence encoding this CDR3. V gene TRBV19 combines with J gene TRBJ2-1; weak D call: TRBD1 (5 bases). V gave up 7 bases and J gave up 3 bases, with 10 bases separating them. The CDR3 spans 13 residues. Germline V CDR1 and CDR2: LNHDA, SQIVND (reference sequence). The CDR3 spells CASTGSSYNEQFF. The CDR3, as DNA: TGTGCCAGTACAGGGTCCAGCTACAATGAGCAGTTCTTC.

The CDR3 DNA follows: TGTGCCAGCTCACCAGGGGTAGGGAGGAATTCACCCCTCCACTTT. It codes for CASSPGVGRNSPLHF. The rearrangement uses TRBV18 and TRBJ1-6; D is undetermined. Germline CDR1 and CDR2: KGHSH and LQKENI. The CDR3 loop spans 15 amino acids. Deletions cut 2 bases from V and 7 bases from J, with 12 bases between.

This chain joins TRBV5-4 and TRBJ2-3; D not certain. The CDR3 has 16 residues. The V end lost 4 bases, the J end lost 0 bases, and 15 bases lay between the germline ends. CDR1 is SGHNT and CDR2 is YYREEE in the germline V gene (reference sequence). The DNA of the CDR3 is TGTGCCAGCAGCCCCCCAAACCTCAGAAGCACAGATACGCAGTATTTT. It encodes CASSPPNLRSTDTQYF.

The genes are TRBV6-2 or TRBV6-3 and TRBJ2-7, with D possibly matching TRBD2 (6 bases). Per the germline V gene, CDR1 is MNHEY and CDR2 is SVGEGT. Trimming left V 2 bases short and J 6 bases short, with 14 bases between. The CDR3 covers 14 residues. In DNA form, the CDR3 reads TGTGCCAGCAGTTACAGGAGGGGCGCGTCCGAGCAGTACGTC. This encodes CASSYRRGASEQYV.

V and J are TRBV5-1 and TRBJ1-3; no firm D call. V gave up 0 bases and J gave up 0 bases, with 13 bases separating them. CDR3 size: 17 residues. Germline assignment: CDR1 SGHRS and CDR2 YFSETQ. In DNA, the CDR3 is TGCGCCAGCAGCTTGGTGGGAGACCTAAGCTCTGGAAACACCATATATTTT. Translated: CASSLVGDLSSGNTIYF.

The chain combines TRBV18 with TRBJ1-1; 9 bases are a match to TRBD1. The germline V gene has CDR1 KGHSH and CDR2 LQKENI. J lost 10 bases, V lost 7 bases, and 7 bases had no gene match. This CDR3 region has 12 residues. CDR3 sequence (DNA): TGTGCCAGCTTGGACAGGGGCCGCCCAGCTTTCTTT. Its translation is CASLDRGRPAFF.

The V call is TRBV6-5, the J call TRBJ1-1, with 8 bases that match TRBD1. After removal of 0 bases from V and 3 bases from J, the junction contained 6 bases not matched to a gene. Germline CDR1 and CDR2: MNHEY and SVGAGI. The CDR3 spans 16 residues. CDR3 in DNA: TGTGCCAGCAGTTACTCGACCAGGGGGCCTGACACTGAAGCTTTCTTT. This gives the protein CASSYSTRGPDTEAFF.

This chain connects TRBV7-2 to TRBJ2-2; D possibly corresponds to TRBD1 (6 bases). Per germline, CDR1 SGHTA and CDR2 FQGNSA. There are 14 residues in the CDR3. V was cut by 8 bases and J by 4 bases, with 14 bases left in between. CDR3 DNA: TGTGCCAGCTCCTACAGGGCAGGCACCGGGGAGCTGTTTTTT. Protein product: CASSYRAGTGELFF.

J is TRBJ1-2 and V is TRBV6-1; 10 bases fit TRBD1. In germline, CDR1 is MNHNS, CDR2 SASEGT. The CDR3 sequence is 18 residues long. Trimming took 6 bases from V and 0 from J; bases not matched to a gene: 13. This chain's CDR3 is CASSELGQGIYSNYGYTF. The CDR3 DNA is TGTGCCAGCAGCGAATTGGGACAGGGGATTTATTCTAACTATGGCTACACCTTC.

The rearrangement links TRBV7-9 to TRBJ2-7, with 16 bases fitting TRBD2. Losses at the gene ends were 3 bases for V and 7 bases for J; bases not matched to a gene: 9. There are 17 residues in the CDR3. Germline-derived CDR1 and CDR2 are SEHNR and FQNEAQ (reference sequence). CDR3 amino acids: CASSLGLAGGPGDEQYV. CDR3 DNA: TGTGCCAGCAGCTTGGGACTAGCGGGAGGGCCAGGGGATGAGCAGTACGTC.

CDR3 in amino acids: CASSLWVLNTEAFF. The CDR3 DNA reads TGTGCCAGCAGTTTGTGGGTCCTGAACACTGAAGCTTTCTTT. The chain is built from TRBV28 and TRBJ1-1; no firm D call. The CDR3 contains 14 residues. V dropped 3 bases and J dropped 0 bases, with 8 bases sitting between them. The V gene's germline CDR1 is MDHEN and CDR2 SYDVKM.

The chain uses TRBV19 and TRBJ1-3; the D gene is possibly TRBD1 (6 bases). The V end lost 4 bases, the J end lost 2 bases, and 6 bases lay between the germline ends. From germline, CDR1 is LNHDA and CDR2 SQIVND (reference sequence). The CDR3 has 13 residues. CDR3 sequence (DNA): TGTGCCAGTAGTAGGACAGCTGGAAACACCATATATTTT. It yields the protein CASSRTAGNTIYF.

The chain links TRBV7-3 to TRBJ1-5; D is uncertain. Germline V gene lookup returns CDR1 SGHTA and CDR2 FQGTGA. The CDR3 covers 13 residues. Trimming stripped 5 bases from V and 6 bases from J, with 11 bases between. CDR3 protein: CASSPGMGQPQHF. The CDR3 bases are TGTGCCAGCAGCCCCGGGATGGGTCAGCCCCAGCATTTT.

The V and J genes are TRBV14 and TRBJ2-1, with TRBD2 as a possible D gene (6 bases). Trimming removed 3 bases from V and 0 bases from J, with 9 bases in between. CDR3 size: 15 residues. Looked up from germline, CDR1 is SGHDN and CDR2 is FVKESK. CDR3 sequence reads: CASSHLGGSYNEQFF. CDR3 sequence (DNA): TGTGCCAGCAGCCACTTGGGGGGCTCCTACAATGAGCAGTTCTTC.